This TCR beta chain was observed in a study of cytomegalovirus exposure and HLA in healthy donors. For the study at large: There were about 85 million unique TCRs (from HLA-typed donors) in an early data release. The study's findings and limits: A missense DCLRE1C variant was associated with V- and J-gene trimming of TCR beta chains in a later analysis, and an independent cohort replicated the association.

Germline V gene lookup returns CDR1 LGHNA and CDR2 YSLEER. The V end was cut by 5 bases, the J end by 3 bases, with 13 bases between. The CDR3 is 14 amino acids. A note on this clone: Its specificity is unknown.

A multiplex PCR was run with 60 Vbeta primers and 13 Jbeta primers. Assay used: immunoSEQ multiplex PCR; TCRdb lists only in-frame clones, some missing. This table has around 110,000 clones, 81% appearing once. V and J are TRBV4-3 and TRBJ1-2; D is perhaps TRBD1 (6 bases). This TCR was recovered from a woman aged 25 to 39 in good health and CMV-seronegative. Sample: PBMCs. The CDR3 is CASSKRGLDYGYTF. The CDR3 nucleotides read TGCGCCAGCAGCAAGAGGGGGTTAGACTATGGCTACACCTTC.